The T cell receptor beta chain under discussion was sequenced for a study of shared clonotypes between healthy human individuals (TCRdb year 2020). Some background on the complete study: A couple of women and a few men aged 18 to 49 years were included in the cohort. For each donor, CD4 naive and CD4 memory were each run on three plates, CD8 naive on two plates, and CD8 memory on one plate. To increase sequencing depth and limit assay-specific biases, different laboratories used diverse techniques to prepare libraries and sequence TCR repertoires. Each donor's leukapheresis produced roughly between roughly 0.85 and 9 billion PBMCs. Blood TCR repertoires of a handful of healthy adults were deeply sequenced to estimate repertoire size and the extent of clonotype sharing between individuals. The study at large found these results: When four donors were compared, the shared fraction of clonotypes was around 4.6% for naive CD4, around 4% for naive CD8, roughly 2.3% for memory CD4, and about 0.36% for memory CD8. Because the study included only a small number of donors, the genetic and exposure-history diversity represented was limited. Pairwise subsampling led to the expectation that sequencing depth would affect the degree of clonotype sharing among donors. Clonotypes shared by all four sorted-subset donors showed higher generation probabilities than non-shared clonotypes. Rarefaction of sorted-subset datasets indicated incomplete sequencing despite the large sequencing depth. Sampling was limited to blood, and TCR repertoires in tissue likely differ from TCR repertoires in blood. Naive subsets generally had larger estimated clonotype richness than memory subsets.

TCR CDR3 regions were amplified from genomic DNA by multiplex PCR using the deep immunoSEQ assay. Extracted genomic DNA from each cell subset was distributed evenly across all wells of several immunoSEQ 96-well plates, and each plate was treated as a replicate. Each replicate PCR for sorted subsets received 200 ng genomic DNA, equal to about 30,000 T cell genomes. Purified libraries were quantified with a Qubit 3.0 fluorometer, sized on a Bioanalyzer 2100, and re-quantified with the KAPA Library Quantification kit. Each immunoSEQ 96-well plate was sequenced on its own single-read 150-cycle Illumina NextSeq 550 flow cell. Processing in the source paper ran as follows. The immunoSEQ output contained only junctional sequences without quality scores, so filtering could not match that applied to full-length reads. Sequences were annotated with PyIR, a Python wrapper for IgBLAST v1.9, using IMGT germline references to assign V/J genes and CDR3. Reads with weak V/J assignments (E-value above 1e-6), missing CDR3, stop codons, out-of-frame junctions, or ambiguous translated residues were removed. V3J clonotypes were defined as sequences sharing an identical inferred V gene, J gene, and CDR3 amino acid sequence. To compute the percentage overlap between repertoires, the number of shared unique clonotypes was divided by the size of the smaller repertoire. Repertoire richness was assessed with RTK rarefaction, the Chao1 estimator, and Recon v2.1 estimates of unobserved clonotypes. Generation probabilities for all TCRbeta clonotypes obtained by the gDNA method from several donors were computed using OLGA. In TCRdb, the immuneACCESS table is reduced to in-frame sequences with V and J assigned. These tables do not hold every clone; where another copy was compared, an unresolved V gene accounts for under half, and the others remain unexplained. That table is the source of V, J and clone size, and D and trimming were worked out from the DNA. The sample data list roughly 2,300,000 clones, and 85% to 95% of these were observed just once. The top ten clonotypes cover about 0.36% of the sample.

Healthy HIV-negative adults with no recently reported acute infections or vaccinations were included as donors. Only Caucasian adults living in Nashville, Tennessee, USA were represented among the donors. CD4+ T cells were enriched by magnetic negative selection, after which naive cells were positively selected on CD45RA and the negative fraction was taken as the memory subset. Blood was obtained by leukapheresis, after which PBMCs were separated by Ficoll-Histopaque density gradient centrifugation and cryopreserved in liquid nitrogen vapor phase. Purity and quantity of every magnetically sorted T cell population were checked by analytical flow cytometry. Genomic DNA was isolated from every sorted fraction and measured by UV absorbance on a Nanodrop 2000c. Comment on this clone: Its antigen remains undetermined. Within one base of it there is no much larger clone, and no base qualities were kept.

The sample comprised naive CD4+ T cells from PBMCs. Interpreted using the paper, the cell subset or site label stands for: CD45RA+ positively selected. The sequence came from a man younger than 35 in good health. Some clones in this sample may be carry-over from other donors' samples.

CDR3 loop: CSVRPGGSYEQYF. The sequence in DNA is TGCAGCGTCCGACCTGGAGGGTCCTACGAGCAGTACTTC. The V gene is TRBV29-1 and the J gene is TRBJ2-7, and perhaps TRBD2 as D gene, on 6 matching bases. V is reduced by 6 bases and J by 1 base, leaving a spacing of 13 bases between them. Looking up the germline V gene yields CDR1 SQVTM and CDR2 ANQGSEA. The CDR3 covers 13 residues, taking in both the cysteine and the phenylalanine. Only the CDR3 region is kept as DNA, spanning 39 bases read in frame from base 1.